Listed here are 22 T cell receptor beta chains from one sample, sequenced in a study of OX40 agonist ivuxolimab in advanced cancers. Generated by immunoSEQ multiplex PCR, the TCRdb table keeps only in-frame clones and is missing some. The sample has under 20,000 clones, less than 90% seen once. Material: CD4+ or CD8+ T cells sorted from blood, obtained in a trial of the OX40 agonist ivuxolimab. These receptors were taken from an adult with an advanced solid tumor such as melanoma, head and neck, liver or kidney cancer.

The chain joins TRBV5-4 to TRBJ2-7, with 8 bases identical to TRBD2. The CDR3 consists of 16 residues. Germline trimming cut 0 bases from V and 0 bases from J; bases unmatched to any gene: 5. Germline CDR1 SGHNT, CDR2 YYREEE (reference sequence). CDR3 in amino acids: CASSLAPSGYSYEQYF. CDR3 nucleotides: TGTGCCAGCAGCTTGGCTCCTAGCGGGTACTCCTACGAGCAGTACTTC.

V is TRBV6-1 and J is TRBJ1-1; 7 bases are shared with TRBD1. The CDR3 totals 14 residues. Germline lookup yields CDR1 MNHNS and CDR2 SASEGT. V was clipped by 3 bases and J by 6 bases; unmatched bases: 7. CDR3 DNA: TGTGCCAGCAGTGACACCGGGACAGCACCTGAAGCTTTCTTT. The encoded protein is CASSDTGTAPEAFF.

The CDR3 region has the DNA TGCGCCAGCAGCCAAGTATCTACAGCCAATGAGCAGTTCTTC. It codes for CASSQVSTANEQFF. This chain connects TRBV4-1 to TRBJ2-1; unclear D gene. Trimming left V 1 base short and J 6 bases short, with 10 bases between. The length of the CDR3 is 14 residues. Per the germline V gene, CDR1 is MGHRA and CDR2 is YSYEKL.

The CDR3: CASSLGSGRDTQYF. The CDR3, as DNA: TGTGCCAGCAGCTTAGGTTCAGGAAGAGATACGCAGTATTTT. V and J are TRBV5-4 and TRBJ2-3, with D uncertain. The V gene's germline CDR1 is SGHNT and CDR2 YYREEE (reference sequence). The V gene lost 2 bases and the J gene lost 5 bases, with 12 bases spanning the gap. This CDR3 comprises 14 residues.

The chain is built from TRBV19 and TRBJ2-1; 7 bases align to TRBD2. Germline V CDR1 and CDR2: LNHDA, SQIVND (reference sequence). J gave up 7 bases and V 3 bases, and 3 bases lay outside the gene matches. The CDR3 contains 13 residues. As DNA, the CDR3 is TGTGCCAGTAGTATCGGGAGGAGGAATGAGCAGTTCTTC. Its translation: CASSIGRRNEQFF.

The chain employs TRBV5-1 and TRBJ1-6; the match to TRBD1 covers 8 bases. The germline gives CDR1 SGHRS, CDR2 YFSETQ. The CDR3 contains 16 residues. The V gene end was trimmed by 0 bases and the J gene end by 6 bases; junction bases not matched to a gene: 5. The CDR3: CASSLVPGQANSPLHF. The CDR3, as DNA: TGCGCCAGCAGCTTGGTCCCGGGACAGGCTAATTCACCCCTCCACTTT. The entire variable domain, with the rest obtained from reference TRBV5-1 and TRBJ1-6, is as follows: KAGVTQTPRYLIKTRGQQVTLSCSPISGHRSVSWYQQTPGQGLQFLFEYFSETQRNKGNFPGRFSGRQFSNSRSEMNVSTLELGDSALYLCASSLVPGQANSPLHFGNGTRLTVT.

V and J are TRBV6-6 and TRBJ1-5; 7 bases line up with TRBD1. CDR1 and CDR2 from the germline V gene are MNHNY and SVGAGI (reference sequence). This CDR3 has 16 amino acids. V lost 6 bases, J lost 3 bases, and 11 bases stayed unmatched. The CDR3 here is CASRAGQSISNQPQHF. The CDR3 DNA reads TGTGCCAGCAGAGCGGGACAGTCAATTTCCAATCAGCCCCAGCATTTT.

The chain recombines TRBV10-1 with TRBJ2-4; TRBD2 agrees at 8 bases. In germline, CDR1 is WNHNN, CDR2 SYGVQD (reference sequence). The CDR3 is 16 residues long. Losses at the gene ends were 6 bases for V and 0 bases for J; bases not matched to a gene: 7. Here the CDR3 reads CASSKSGGLAKNIQYF. The CDR3 DNA is TGCGCCAGCAGCAAGAGCGGGGGCCTAGCCAAAAACATTCAGTACTTC.

CDR3 sequence reads: CASSLRGQQETQYF. Written as DNA, the CDR3 is TGTGCCAGCAGCCTACGAGGACAGCAAGAGACCCAGTACTTC. This chain uses TRBV7-3 with TRBJ2-5; D perhaps matches TRBD1 (6 bases). V was trimmed by 5 bases and J by 2 bases, leaving 12 bases between them. Germline V gene data show CDR1 as SGHTA and CDR2 as FQGTGA. The CDR3 has 14 amino acids.

The rearrangement joins TRBV9 to TRBJ2-7; 7 nucleotides line up with TRBD2. This CDR3 has 17 residues. The V gene's germline CDR1 is SGDLS and CDR2 YYNGEE. V shed 2 bases, J shed 4 bases, and the junction held 15 bases outside the gene matches. The CDR3 sequence: CASSVNPDRGREYEQYF. The CDR3 DNA reads TGTGCCAGCAGCGTTAACCCAGATCGCGGGAGAGAGTACGAGCAGTACTTC. The full variable domain, its missing parts supplied by reference TRBV9 and TRBJ2-7, is DSGVTQTPKHLITATGQRVTLRCSPRSGDLSVYWYQQSLDQGLQFLIQYYNGEERAKGNILERFSAQQFPDLHSELNLSSLELGDSALYFCASSVNPDRGREYEQYFGPGTRLTVT.

The CDR3 nucleotides read TGTGCCAGCAGCCTTGACGGGCGGGAGGGGAGCACAGATACGCAGTATTTT. As protein: CASSLDGREGSTDTQYF. V gene TRBV11-2 combines with J gene TRBJ2-3; TRBD2 matches at 9 bases. This CDR3 comprises 17 residues. Per the germline V gene, CDR1 is SGHAT and CDR2 is FQNNGV. V gave up 5 bases and J gave up 0 bases; unmatched junction bases: 9.

The chain uses TRBV7-8 and TRBJ1-1, with D maybe TRBD1 (5 bases). The germline V gene has CDR1 SGHVS and CDR2 FQNEAQ. This CDR3 region has 13 residues. V was pared by 1 base and J by 7 bases, with 10 bases between. Here the CDR3 DNA reads TGTGCCAGCAGCTTAGATTTGAGGGGTGAAGCTTTCTTT. This gives the protein CASSLDLRGEAFF.

In this sample, this clone turned up a few times. The V and J genes are TRBV5-1 and TRBJ1-2, with a possible D match to TRBD1 (5 bases). Germline CDR1 and CDR2: SGHRS and YFSETQ. Trimming shortened V by 2 bases and J by 3 bases, and 14 bases separated the two germline ends. The CDR3 sequence is 15 residues long. This chain's CDR3 is CASSLNVDSDYGYTF. The CDR3 region has the DNA TGCGCCAGCAGCTTAAACGTAGACAGCGACTATGGCTACACCTTC.

The genes are TRBV19 and TRBJ1-5, with TRBD1 as a possible D gene (5 bases). There are 16 residues in the CDR3. Germline V gives CDR1 LNHDA, CDR2 SQIVND (reference sequence). Trimming took off 5 bases at V and 6 bases at J, with 20 bases between the two ends. DNA for the CDR3: TGTGCCAGTAGTCTCAACCTAATGGGGGGAGCTCAGCCCCAGCATTTT. Amino acid sequence: CASSLNLMGGAQPQHF.

The chain is built from TRBV10-3 and TRBJ1-5; a possible D gene is TRBD1 (5 bases). CDR1 is ENHRY, CDR2 SYGVKD, per germline. Between the trimmed V and J ends, which lost 0 bases and 3 bases, there was a span of 12 bases. The CDR3 contains 16 residues. Here the CDR3 DNA reads TGTGCCATCAGTGAGTCTGGCGGGGGGAACAATCAGCCCCAGCATTTT. Translating it yields CAISESGGGNNQPQHF.

This rearrangement joins TRBV5-4 to TRBJ2-7; 7 bases align to TRBD1. The CDR3 extends over 15 amino acids. The V gene's germline CDR1 is SGHNT and CDR2 YYREEE (reference sequence). J gave up 2 bases and V 1 base, and 6 bases lay outside the gene matches. CDR3: CASSLRTGATYEQYF. CDR3 bases: TGTGCCAGCAGCTTGCGCACAGGGGCGACCTACGAGCAGTACTTC. The whole variable domain, filled in from reference TRBV5-4 and TRBJ2-7, reads ETGVTQSPTHLIKTRGQQVTLRCSSQSGHNTVSWYQQALGQGPQFIFQYYREEENGRGNFPPRFSGLQFPNYSSELNVNALELDDSALYLCASSLRTGATYEQYFGPGTRLTVT.

The chain employs TRBV7-9 and TRBJ2-5; TRBD1 agrees at 7 bases. The germline CDR1 and CDR2 sequences are SEHNR and FQNEAQ (reference sequence). V was pared by 5 bases and J by 6 bases, with 9 bases of the junction left unmatched. CDR3 length: 14 amino acids. The CDR3 region is CASSLGTAEKTQYF. DNA for the CDR3: TGTGCCAGCAGCCTCGGGACAGCGGAGAAGACCCAGTACTTC. The full variable domain, rest sourced from reference TRBV7-9 and TRBJ2-5, is DTGVSQNPRHKITKRGQNVTFRCDPISEHNRLYWYRQTLGQGPEFLTYFQNEAQLEKSRLLSDRFSAERPKGSFSTLEIQRTEQGDSAMYLCASSLGTAEKTQYFGPGTRLLVL.

As regards this clone: At one end, the junction sequence differs from germline, possibly due to a read error. The rearrangement joins TRBV5-1 to TRBJ1-3; possibly TRBD1 for D (5 bases). The CDR3 is 15 residues long. Per the germline V gene, CDR1 is SGHRS and CDR2 is YFSETQ. The CDR3 region has the DNA TGCGCCAGCAGCACCGGGACCCACTCTGGGAACACCATATATTTT. It is translated as CASSTGTHSGNTIYF.

This chain connects TRBV10-3 to TRBJ2-1; 14 bases line up with TRBD2. This CDR3 is built from 16 residues. From germline, CDR1 is ENHRY and CDR2 SYGVKD. V shed 0 bases and J 7 bases; nucleotides not matched to a gene: 2. CDR3: CAISESGTSGRNEQFF. CDR3 DNA sequence: TGTGCCATCAGTGAGTCGGGGACTAGCGGGAGAAATGAGCAGTTCTTC.

This clone occurred once. The CDR3 region is CASSLGSGTRPYEQYF. The CDR3 DNA reads as TGCGCCAGCAGCTTGGGTTCGGGCACCAGGCCCTACGAGCAGTACTTC. This rearrangement joins TRBV5-1 to TRBJ2-5; D uncertain. The J call may be wrong; the DNA end is better matched by TRBJ2-7. Germline CDR1 and CDR2: SGHRS and YFSETQ. The CDR3 extends over 16 amino acids.

This clone has only one observation. The rearrangement joins TRBV15 to TRBJ2-1; maybe TRBD1 (7 bases). CDR1 and CDR2 from the germline V gene are LNHNV and YYDKDF (reference sequence). V was cut by 5 bases and J by 10 bases, with 15 bases left in between. This CDR3 has 13 residues. CDR3 residues: CATSVGGGIEQFF. In nucleotides, the CDR3 is TGTGCCACCAGCGTTGGAGGGGGCATCGAGCAGTTCTTC.

The chain joins TRBV5-1 to TRBJ1-2; a weak D match, TRBD1 (6 bases). The CDR3 is 15 residues long. The germline V gene has CDR1 SGHRS and CDR2 YFSETQ. V lost 0 bases to trimming and J lost 2 bases, with 11 bases between them. CDR3 protein: CASSLGDRINYGYTF. DNA for the CDR3: TGCGCCAGCAGCTTGGGCGACAGGATAAACTATGGCTACACCTTC.